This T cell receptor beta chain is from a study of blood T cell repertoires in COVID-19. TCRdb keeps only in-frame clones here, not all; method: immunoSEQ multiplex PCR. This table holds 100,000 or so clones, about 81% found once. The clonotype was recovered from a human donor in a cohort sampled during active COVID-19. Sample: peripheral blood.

The CDR3 spells CASAEQASSYNEQFF. The CDR3 DNA reads as TGCGCCAGCGCCGAGCAGGCCAGCTCCTACAATGAGCAGTTCTTC. V is TRBV4-3 and J is TRBJ2-1, with unresolved D. CDR1 is LGHNA and CDR2 is YSLEER in the germline V gene. The CDR3 is 15 residues long. The V end lost 8 bases, the J end lost 0 bases, and 14 bases lay between the germline ends.